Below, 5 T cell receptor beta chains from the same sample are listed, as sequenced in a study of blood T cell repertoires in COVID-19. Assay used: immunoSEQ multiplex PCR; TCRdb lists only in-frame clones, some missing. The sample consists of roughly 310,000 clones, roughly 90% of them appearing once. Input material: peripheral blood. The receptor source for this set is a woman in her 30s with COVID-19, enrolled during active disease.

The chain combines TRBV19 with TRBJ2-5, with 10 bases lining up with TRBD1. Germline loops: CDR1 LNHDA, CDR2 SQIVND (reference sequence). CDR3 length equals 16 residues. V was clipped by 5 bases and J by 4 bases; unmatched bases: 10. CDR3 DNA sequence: TGTGCCAGTAGTTCAGACAGGGGGCCAGGGGGAGAGACCCAGTACTTC. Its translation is CASSSDRGPGGETQYF.

CDR3 in DNA: TGCGCCAGCAGCTTGAACCACGACAGCAACTATGGCTACACCTTC. Encoded protein: CASSLNHDSNYGYTF. The genes are TRBV5-1 and TRBJ1-2; a weak D match, TRBD1 (5 bases). Germline V gives CDR1 SGHRS, CDR2 YFSETQ. The V end was cut by 1 base, the J end by 2 bases, with 12 bases between. CDR3 length: 15 amino acids.

The CDR3 reads CASSDQGASTGELFF. The CDR3 DNA reads TGTGCCAGCAGTGATCAGGGGGCTAGCACCGGGGAGCTGTTTTTT. The gene calls are TRBV2 and TRBJ2-2; 8 nucleotides align to TRBD1. Trimming took 3 bases from V and 4 from J; bases not matched to a gene: 4. Looked up from germline, CDR1 is SNHLY and CDR2 is FYNNEI. The length of the CDR3 is 15 residues.

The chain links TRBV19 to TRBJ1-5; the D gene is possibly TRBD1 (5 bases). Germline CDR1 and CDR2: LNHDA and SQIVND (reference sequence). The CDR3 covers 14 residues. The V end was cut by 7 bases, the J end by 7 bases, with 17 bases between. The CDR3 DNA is TGTGCCAGTACTCTCGGGGGGGGAGGACAGCCCCAGCATTTT. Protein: CASTLGGGGQPQHF.

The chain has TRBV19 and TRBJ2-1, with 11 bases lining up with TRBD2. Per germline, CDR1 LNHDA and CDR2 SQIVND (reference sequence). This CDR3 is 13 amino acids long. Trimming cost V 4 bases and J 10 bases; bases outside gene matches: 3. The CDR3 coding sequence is TGTGCCAGTAGTACGGGACTAGCGGACGAGCAGTTCTTC. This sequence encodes CASSTGLADEQFF.